The present T cell receptor beta chain was sequenced within a study of T cell responses to AZD1222 COVID-19 vaccine. Study-level findings and limits: Donors skewed white British and female; clonal diversity was possibly underestimated. Unmutated variant regions are reportedly targeted by nearly half of spike-specific TCRs.

Turning to this clone: Its cognate antigen is unknown. This CDR3 is also generated by other DNA sequences in the sample.

The protocol was immunoSEQ multiplex PCR, while the TCRdb copy is restricted to in-frame clones and leaves out a portion. The sample shows some 75,000 clones, nearly 90% of them seen only once. The V gene lost 4 bases and the J gene lost 6 bases, with 6 bases spanning the gap. Germline CDR1 LGHDT, CDR2 YNNKEL (reference sequence). This CDR3 comprises 12 residues. The material sequenced was peripheral blood, taken on day 0 of AZD1222 vaccination. The receptor was derived from an adult in good health. The chain links TRBV3-1 (or the pseudogene TRBV3-2) to TRBJ2-2; D is unresolved. CDR3 bases: TGTGCCAGCAGCCCATGGGCCGGGGAGCTGTTTTTT. This codes for CASSPWAGELFF.